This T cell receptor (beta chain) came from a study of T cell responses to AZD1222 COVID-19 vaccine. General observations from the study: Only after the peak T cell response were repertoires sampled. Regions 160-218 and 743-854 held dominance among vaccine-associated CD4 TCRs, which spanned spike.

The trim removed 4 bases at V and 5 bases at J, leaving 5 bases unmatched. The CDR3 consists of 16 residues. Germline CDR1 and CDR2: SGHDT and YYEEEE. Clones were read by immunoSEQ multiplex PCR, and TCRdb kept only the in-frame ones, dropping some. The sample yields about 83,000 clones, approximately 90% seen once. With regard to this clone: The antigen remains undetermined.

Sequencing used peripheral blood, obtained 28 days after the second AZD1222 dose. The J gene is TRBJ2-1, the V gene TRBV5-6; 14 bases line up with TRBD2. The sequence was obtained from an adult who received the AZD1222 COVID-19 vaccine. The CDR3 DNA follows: TGTGCCAGCAGCCTGGGACTAGCGGGAGCCCACAATGAGCAGTTCTTC. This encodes CASSLGLAGAHNEQFF.